Each of the 13 T cell receptor beta chains below was sequenced from the same sample in a study of T cells after somatic rescue of genetic block (dated by TCRdb to 2020 to 2022). Library creation used the immunoSEQ multiplex PCR assay. TCRdb took over this immuneACCESS table, retaining in-frame rearrangements with V and J assigned. Such tables are incomplete; in checked studies, under half of the missing clones stem from an unresolved V gene, and the remainder is unexplained. The sample table lists approximately 88,000 clones, around 90% of them with a count of one. The ten top clones hold 1.5% to 2% of the sample. Material: peripheral blood mononuclear cells (PBMCs). The receptors were gathered from a woman aged 18 to 35.

The gene calls are TRBV2 and TRBJ2-1; TRBD2 agrees at 11 bases. Losses at the gene ends were 6 bases for V and 6 bases for J; bases not matched to a gene: 10. The length of the CDR3 is 16 residues. Germline CDR1 reads SNHLY; CDR2 reads FYNNEI. CDR3 in amino acids: CASRTRLAGNLNEQFF. The CDR3 DNA sequence: TGTGCCAGCAGAACCCGACTAGCGGGAAACCTCAATGAGCAGTTCTTC.

The genes are TRBV2 and TRBJ1-2; perhaps TRBD1 as D (6 bases). The CDR3 sequence is 15 residues long. CDR1 is SNHLY, CDR2 FYNNEI, per germline. V was shortened by 4 bases and J by 3 bases, with 15 bases between the two germline ends. CDR3 sequence reads: CASSALVRTDYGYTF. CDR3 DNA sequence: TGTGCCAGCAGTGCTTTAGTCAGGACAGACTATGGCTACACCTTC.

The rearrangement links TRBV28 to TRBJ1-2; D is uncertain. V was clipped by 6 bases and J by 2 bases, with 10 bases between them. This CDR3 is built from 13 residues. Germline CDR1 reads MDHEN; CDR2 reads SYDVKM. Here the CDR3 reads CASRIGRNYGYTF. DNA for the CDR3: TGTGCCAGCAGAATTGGACGGAACTATGGCTACACCTTC.

The chain joins TRBV4-3 to TRBJ1-2, with D perhaps TRBD1 (5 bases). V lost 4 bases and J lost 7, with 22 bases in between. The CDR3 is made up of 16 amino acids. Germline assignment: CDR1 LGHNA and CDR2 YSLEER. The CDR3 bases are TGCGCCAGCAGCCTTGTAAGAGGGACGGAACTCCTTGGCTACACCTTC. Its protein is CASSLVRGTELLGYTF.

This chain connects TRBV28 to TRBJ2-7, with TRBD1 matching over 8 bases. The CDR3 runs 14 residues. Per the germline V gene, CDR1 is MDHEN and CDR2 is SYDVKM. Trimming removed 4 bases from V and 6 bases from J; junction bases left unmatched: 8. This CDR3 reads CASSSGGGSGEQYF. The CDR3 DNA is TGTGCCAGCAGTTCAGGGGGCGGTTCGGGCGAGCAGTACTTC.

The chain couples TRBV28 to TRBJ2-7; TRBD2 matches 13 bases. Germline CDR1 and CDR2: MDHEN and SYDVKM. The CDR3 loop spans 18 amino acids. The junction had 12 bases not matched to a gene; V was cut back by 6 bases and J by 1 base. DNA for the CDR3: TGTGCCAGCAGGCATTTCGGACTAGCGGGAGAAAGTTCCTACGAGCAGTACTTC. Its translation: CASRHFGLAGESSYEQYF.

The J gene is TRBJ1-1, the V gene TRBV6-5; D call uncertain. The germline V gene has CDR1 MNHEY and CDR2 SVGAGI. The CDR3 totals 15 residues. Trimming shortened V by 1 base and J by 0 bases, and 9 bases separated the two germline ends. CDR3 bases: TGTGCCAGCAGTTACTTGAACGGAATGAACACTGAAGCTTTCTTT. Protein product: CASSYLNGMNTEAFF.

The V gene is TRBV6-5, the J gene TRBJ1-2; D may be TRBD1 (6 bases). V shed 2 bases and J shed 4 bases, with 17 bases lying between them. The CDR3 contains 16 residues. CDR1 is MNHEY, CDR2 SVGAGI, per germline. The CDR3 nucleotides are TGTGCCAGCAGTTACAGTTCAGGGGAGCGCTTCTATGGCTACACCTTC. It encodes CASSYSSGERFYGYTF.

The CDR3 DNA reads as TGTGCCAGCAGTTTATGGACGGACACTGAAGCTTTCTTT. This gives the protein CASSLWTDTEAFF. The V gene is TRBV28, the J gene TRBJ1-1, with D uncertain. The CDR3 totals 13 residues. Germline V CDR1 and CDR2: MDHEN, SYDVKM. Trimming removed 0 bases at V and 3 bases at J, with 5 bases between.

The chain uses TRBV12-5 and TRBJ2-2, with 7 bases that match TRBD1. The CDR3 runs 15 residues. Per the germline V gene, CDR1 is LGHNT and CDR2 is FRNRAP. The V segment lost 4 bases and the J segment 5 bases; nucleotides outside the gene matches: 7. CDR3 sequence reads: CASGSTDRRTGELFF. The CDR3 nucleotides read TGTGCTAGTGGTTCGACGGACAGGCGGACCGGGGAGCTGTTTTTT.

The V gene is TRBV27, the J gene TRBJ1-1; 10 bases are shared with TRBD1. Germline assignment: CDR1 MNHEY and CDR2 SMNVEV (reference sequence). This CDR3 region has 19 residues. V was clipped by 5 bases and J by 1 base; unmatched bases: 16. CDR3 DNA sequence: TGTGCCAGCAGTGTTAACCGGGACAGGGGATTGAGTAGGAACACTGAAGCTTTCTTT. Amino acid sequence: CASSVNRDRGLSRNTEAFF.

The rearrangement uses TRBV7-6 and TRBJ1-3, with D unclear. CDR3 length: 14 residues. Germline CDR1 SGHVS, CDR2 FNYEAQ. V was clipped by 3 bases and J by 0 bases, with 6 bases between them. CDR3 protein: CASSLEPSGNTIYF. Here the CDR3 DNA reads TGTGCCAGCAGCTTGGAGCCCTCTGGAAACACCATATATTTT. Full variable domain (outside the CDR3, taken from reference TRBV7-6 and TRBJ1-3): GAGVSQSPRYKVTKRGQDVALRCDPISGHVSLYWYRQALGQGPEFLTYFNYEAQQDKSGLPNDRFSAERPEGSISTLTIQRTEQRDSAMYRCASSLEPSGNTIYFGEGSWLTVV.

This clone showed up just once. This chain uses TRBV5-1 with TRBJ2-1, with 8 bases matching TRBD1. The CDR3 runs to 16 residues. J gave up 3 bases and V 0 bases, and 5 bases lay outside the gene matches. Germline values: CDR1 SGHRS, CDR2 YFSETQ. The CDR3 region is CASSLGDRPFYNEQFF. CDR3 DNA sequence: TGCGCCAGCAGCTTGGGGGACAGGCCCTTCTACAATGAGCAGTTCTTC.